One sample yielded the 12 T cell receptor beta chains listed below, sequenced in a study of blood T cell repertoires in COVID-19. This table comes from immunoSEQ multiplex PCR, and its TCRdb copy is limited to in-frame clones, with some not included. Of about 280,000 clones listed, approximately 83% are singletons. Sequencing input: peripheral blood. These TCRs come from a woman aged 25 to 45 who had recovered from COVID-19.

The genes are TRBV28 and TRBJ2-6; the D gene is possibly TRBD2 (6 bases). The CDR3 sequence is 16 residues long. The germline gives CDR1 MDHEN, CDR2 SYDVKM. V lost 6 bases and J 1 base, leaving 13 bases between the germline ends. Written as DNA, the CDR3 is TGTGCCAGCAGGCGGGACTCTTTATCTGGGGCCAACGTCCTGACTTTC. This sequence encodes CASRRDSLSGANVLTF.

The rearrangement joins TRBV10-2 to TRBJ2-2; 11 positions match TRBD2. J lost 7 bases, V lost 5 bases, and 6 bases had no gene match. The V gene's germline CDR1 is WSHSY and CDR2 SAAADI. This CDR3 has 15 residues. The CDR3: CASSLAGGPGGELFF. CDR3 DNA sequence: TGCGCCAGCAGTTTAGCGGGAGGGCCAGGCGGGGAGCTGTTTTTT.

Only one count was recorded for this clone. The gene calls are TRBV19 and TRBJ2-6, with TRBD1 matching 12 bases. Germline V lookup: CDR1 LNHDA, CDR2 SQIVND (reference sequence). With 7 bases clipped from V and 4 bases from J, the junction kept 11 bases outside the gene matches. The CDR3 length is 18 residues. The DNA for the CDR3 is TGTGCCAGTAATGATCCGGGACAGGGGGCGGAAGGGGCCAACGTCCTGACTTTC. It encodes CASNDPGQGAEGANVLTF.

The V and J genes are TRBV6-1 and TRBJ1-1, with D perhaps matching TRBD1 (6 bases). Germline CDR1 and CDR2: MNHNS and SASEGT. The CDR3 loop spans 14 amino acids. With 2 bases removed from V and 1 base from J, the gap between germline ends came to 8 bases. CDR3: CASSERGKNTEAFF. The CDR3 DNA follows: TGTGCCAGCAGTGAAAGGGGGAAGAACACTGAAGCTTTCTTT.

The V and J genes are TRBV4-1 and TRBJ2-1; 10 positions match TRBD2. V lost 3 bases and J lost 2; bases outside the gene matches: 1. This CDR3 is 15 amino acids long. Per the germline V gene, CDR1 is MGHRA and CDR2 is YSYEKL. CDR3 bases: TGCGCCAGCAGCCAGGGACTAGCGCCCTACAATGAGCAGTTCTTC. Translating gives CASSQGLAPYNEQFF.

The chain employs TRBV2 and TRBJ1-3; 7 bases are a match to TRBD1. Germline CDR1 reads SNHLY; CDR2 reads FYNNEI. Trimming took 10 bases from V and 2 from J; bases not matched to a gene: 8. CDR3 size: 14 residues. CDR3 sequence (DNA): TGTGCCACCACAGGGGCGGTACCTGGAAACACCATATATTTT. Translating it yields CATTGAVPGNTIYF.

The chain employs TRBV10-2 and TRBJ2-1; 12 bases are shared with TRBD2. The CDR3 runs 14 residues. Trimming removed 8 bases from V and 9 bases from J; junction bases left unmatched: 8. From germline, CDR1 is WSHSY and CDR2 SAAADI. CDR3 amino acids: CASGASGGAGEQFF. Written as DNA, the CDR3 is TGCGCCAGCGGAGCTAGCGGGGGGGCCGGTGAGCAGTTCTTC.

This clone was detected only once. The chain combines TRBV7-3 with TRBJ2-1; 10 bases map to TRBD2. CDR3 size: 15 residues. Germline V gives CDR1 SGHTA, CDR2 FQGTGA. V trimming: 5 bases; J trimming: 6 bases; junction bases outside the gene matches: 7. CDR3 loop: CASSVTSGMGNEQFF. The DNA for the CDR3 is TGTGCCAGCAGCGTCACTAGCGGGATGGGCAATGAGCAGTTCTTC. Using reference TRBV7-3 and TRBJ2-1 for the parts outside the CDR3, the full variable domain is GAGVSQTPSNKVTEKGKYVELRCDPISGHTALYWYRQSLGQGPEFLIYFQGTGAADDSGLPNDRFFAVRPEGSVSTLKIQRTERGDSAVYLCASSVTSGMGNEQFFGPGTRLTVL.

The chain recombines TRBV9 with TRBJ1-4; 9 bases agree with TRBD1. The CDR3 runs 14 residues. Germline CDR1 is SGDLS and CDR2 is YYNGEE. V trimming: 3 bases; J trimming: 7 bases; junction bases outside the gene matches: 4. The CDR3 nucleotides read TGTGCCAGCAGCGCGGGACAGGGAAGTGAAAAACTGTTTTTT. Its translation is CASSAGQGSEKLFF.

This chain links TRBV28 with TRBJ1-3; D gene ambiguous. Germline V CDR1 and CDR2: MDHEN, SYDVKM. Trimming left V 11 bases short and J 2 bases short, with 13 bases between. CDR3 length: 13 amino acids. CDR3: CACFGFAGNTIYF. CDR3 sequence (DNA): TGTGCCTGTTTCGGGTTTGCTGGAAACACCATATATTTT.

The chain joins TRBV10-1 to TRBJ2-3; D is possibly TRBD2 (6 bases). The CDR3 contains 14 residues. With 3 bases removed from V and 6 bases from J, the gap between germline ends came to 13 bases. Germline V gene data show CDR1 as WNHNN and CDR2 as SYGVQD (reference sequence). The CDR3 DNA reads as TGCGCCAGCAGTGATCGACTAGAACCCGATACGCAGTATTTT. Protein: CASSDRLEPDTQYF.

The CDR3, as DNA: TGTGCCAGCAGCTTGCTCAGAGGGCCCCGGATACACACAGATACGCAGTATTTT. Protein: CASSLLRGPRIHTDTQYF. This chain connects TRBV7-2 to TRBJ2-3; perhaps TRBD2 as D (5 bases). The V gene's germline CDR1 is SGHTA and CDR2 FQGNSA. The CDR3 is 18 amino acids. Trimming took off 3 bases at V and 2 bases at J, with 21 bases between the two ends.